What follows describes a single T cell receptor (beta chain). This clone's antigen is unknown. Within one base of it there is no much larger clone, and no base qualities were kept. Libraries were prepared through the immunoSEQ multiplex PCR assay. The study's own analysis went as follows. To diagnose cytomegalovirus status from the catalog of TCR beta chain sequences, a statistical classification framework was built. TCRdb took this table from immuneACCESS and kept in-frame rearrangements with V and J called. Such tables lack part of the clones; where checked against another copy, unresolved V genes explain under half of the gap, and the rest is unexplained. The V and J calls and clone size are taken from that table; D and trimming were inferred from the DNA. This sample gives under 250,000 clones in total; roughly 80% of them show up just once. The ten largest clones take up 4.5% to 7% of the sample.

The data were obtained in a study of cytomegalovirus exposure and HLA in healthy donors (dated by TCRdb to the late 2010s). With respect to the entire study: A later analysis indicated that the 120 validation repertoires were generated on the platform also employed for the approximately 690 repertoires of the first cohort. The study aimed to test whether cataloging public T cell receptors could reveal signatures of past pathogen exposure. In addition to the first cohort of 500 to 850 subjects, a separate validation cohort of around 110 different subjects was used. The study combined high-throughput TCR immunosequencing, statistical association of individual TCRs with disease status, and machine learning to predict cytomegalovirus infection status. Overall study results and their limits: The classifier was reported to diagnose cytomegalovirus status with high specificity and sensitivity in both the original and validation cohorts. According to the authors, the approach could potentially be generalized to other disease states and immunological phenotypes. A few of the identified cytomegalovirus-associated TCR beta chains were confirmed in vitro to be specific for cytomegalovirus antigens. While some public TCRs were present in many individuals, most TCR sequences turned up only very rarely across donors. A later analysis found that TCRs clustered in the first cohort also tended to co-occur in the roughly 120 validation repertoires, with about 94% of cluster scores above 0. A later analysis lacked HLA typing for the validation cohort, so it scored co-occurrence in that cohort across all 110 or so repertoires. A total of about 180 TCR beta chains were listed by the study as associated with cytomegalovirus.

The CDR3 holds 13 amino acids from the cysteine to the phenylalanine. Just the 39-base CDR3 DNA is kept, in frame starting at base 1. V was cut back by 7 bases and J by 6 bases, leaving a gap of 17 bases between them. According to the germline V gene, CDR1 reads SGHRS and CDR2 reads YFSETQ. The donors were included in the validation cohort of over a hundred subjects, a group kept apart from the approximately 650-subject first cohort. The origin of this receptor is a woman under 30 in good health and CMV-seronegative. The sequenced sample consisted of PBMCs. The chain is made from TRBV5-1 and TRBJ2-7, with a tentative D gene TRBD1 over 6 matching bases. Read as DNA, the sequence is TGCGCCAGCTCGTGGGGGCTGGAAAGCGAGCAGTACTTC. Translated, this is CASSWGLESEQYF.